This T cell receptor (beta chain) was obtained from a study of T cell changes during pregnancy in multiple sclerosis (dated by TCRdb to the late 2010s). Looking at the study overall: In women with multiple sclerosis, the researchers looked at how the T cell repertoire shifted as pregnancy progressed.

The CDR3, cysteine through phenylalanine, is 15 amino acids long. Only CDR3 DNA is held: 45 bases, read in frame from base 1. CDR1 and CDR2, per the germline V gene (reference sequence), are SEHNR and FQNEAQ. V ends up 1 base short and J 4 bases short, with an unmatched junction base count of 1. Concerning this clone itself: It lacks a known antigen. No much larger clonotype is one base removed from it; base qualities were not supplied.

Receptor libraries were prepared by the immunoSEQ multiplex PCR assay. Not all clones reach the TCRdb copy of this immuneACCESS table, which keeps in-frame sequences only. Checked studies attribute under half of the gap to unresolved V genes and leave the rest unexplained. Here the sample has just over 60,000 clones; about 90% occur a single time. Clones ranked in the top ten supply roughly 2.5% of the sample. Recombination connected TRBV7-9 to TRBJ2-2; 9 bases in between match TRBD2. This clonotype originated in a female donor in good health, enrolled as a control in a pregnancy study. The material sequenced was peripheral blood, taken in the second trimester of pregnancy. The nucleotides are TGTGCCAGCAGCTTAGTAGCGGGGGTCACCGGGGAGCTGTTTTTT. The encoded protein is CASSLVAGVTGELFF.